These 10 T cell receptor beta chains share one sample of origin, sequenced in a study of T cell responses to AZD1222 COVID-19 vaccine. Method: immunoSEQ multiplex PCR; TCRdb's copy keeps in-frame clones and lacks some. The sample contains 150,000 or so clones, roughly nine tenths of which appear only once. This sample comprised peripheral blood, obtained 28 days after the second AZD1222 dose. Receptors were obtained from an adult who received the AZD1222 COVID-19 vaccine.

DNA of the CDR3: TGTGCCAGCAGCTCCGTCGGACAGGGAGTCAATGTTGCCGGGGAGCTGTTTTTT. Translation: CASSSVGQGVNVAGELFF. V gene TRBV7-2 combines with J gene TRBJ2-2, with 8 bases aligning to TRBD1. There are 18 residues in the CDR3. Losses at the gene ends were 4 bases for V and 6 bases for J; bases not matched to a gene: 16. CDR1 is SGHTA and CDR2 is FQGNSA in the germline V gene.

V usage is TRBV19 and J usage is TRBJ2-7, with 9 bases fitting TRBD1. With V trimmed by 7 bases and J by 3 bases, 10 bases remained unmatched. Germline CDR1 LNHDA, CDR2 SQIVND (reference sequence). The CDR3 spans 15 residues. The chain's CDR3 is CASTTGTGRGYEQYF. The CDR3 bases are TGTGCCAGTACCACCGGGACAGGGAGGGGCTACGAGCAGTACTTC.

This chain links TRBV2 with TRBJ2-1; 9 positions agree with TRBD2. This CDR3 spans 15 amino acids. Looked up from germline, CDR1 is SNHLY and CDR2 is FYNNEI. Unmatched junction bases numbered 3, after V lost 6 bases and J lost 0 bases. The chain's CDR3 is CASRLAGSSYNEQFF. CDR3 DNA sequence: TGTGCCAGCAGACTAGCGGGCAGCTCCTACAATGAGCAGTTCTTC.

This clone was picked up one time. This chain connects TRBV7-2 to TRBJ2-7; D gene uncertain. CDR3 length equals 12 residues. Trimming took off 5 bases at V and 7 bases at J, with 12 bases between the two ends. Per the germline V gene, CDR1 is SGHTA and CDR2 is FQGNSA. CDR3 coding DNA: TGTGCCAGCAGCACACCGGTAACGGAGCAGTACTTC. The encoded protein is CASSTPVTEQYF.

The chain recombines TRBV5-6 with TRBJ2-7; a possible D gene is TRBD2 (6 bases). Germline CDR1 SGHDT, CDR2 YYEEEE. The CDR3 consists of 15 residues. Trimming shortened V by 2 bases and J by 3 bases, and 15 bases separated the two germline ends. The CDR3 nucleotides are TGTGCCAGCAGCTTATTAGCGGCTCTAGACTACGAGCAGTACTTC. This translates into CASSLLAALDYEQYF.

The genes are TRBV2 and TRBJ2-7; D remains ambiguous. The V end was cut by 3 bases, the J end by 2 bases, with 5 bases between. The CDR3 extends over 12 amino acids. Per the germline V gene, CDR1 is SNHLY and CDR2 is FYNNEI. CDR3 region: CASSDLAYEQYF. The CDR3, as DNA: TGTGCCAGCAGTGATCTAGCCTACGAGCAGTACTTC.

CDR3 coding DNA: TGTGCCAGTACAAAGTCCGGGACAGGGCTGCGCAATCAGCCCCAGCATTTT. It translates to CASTKSGTGLRNQPQHF. V gene TRBV19 combines with J gene TRBJ1-5; 9 bases line up with TRBD1. Trimming removed 7 bases from V and 2 bases from J; junction bases left unmatched: 12. CDR3 length equals 17 residues. The V gene's germline CDR1 is LNHDA and CDR2 SQIVND (reference sequence).

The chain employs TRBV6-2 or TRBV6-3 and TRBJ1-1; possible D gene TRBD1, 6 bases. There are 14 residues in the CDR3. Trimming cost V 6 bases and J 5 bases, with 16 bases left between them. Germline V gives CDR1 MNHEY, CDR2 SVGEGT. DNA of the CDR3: TGTGCCAGCAGCCCCGCAGGGGTAGTGACTGAAGCTTTCTTT. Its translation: CASSPAGVVTEAFF.

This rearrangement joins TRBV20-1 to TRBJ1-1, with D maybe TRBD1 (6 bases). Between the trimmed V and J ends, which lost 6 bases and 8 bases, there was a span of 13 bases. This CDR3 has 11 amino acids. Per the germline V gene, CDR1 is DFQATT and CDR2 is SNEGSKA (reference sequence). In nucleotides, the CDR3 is TGCAGTGCCCTGACAGGACCCGAAGCTTTCTTT. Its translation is CSALTGPEAFF.

The CDR3, as DNA: TGCGCCAGCAGCCATCGGCTAGCGGGATTGGGTGAGCAGTTCTTC. Amino acids: CASSHRLAGLGEQFF. The J gene is TRBJ2-1, the V gene TRBV4-1; 9 nucleotides line up with TRBD2. In germline, CDR1 is MGHRA, CDR2 YSYEKL. V lost 3 bases and J lost 9; bases outside the gene matches: 9. There are 15 residues in the CDR3.